The rows below give T cell receptor beta chains drawn from one sample of a study of blood T cell repertoires in COVID-19. TCRdb keeps only in-frame clones here, not all; method: immunoSEQ multiplex PCR. The repertoire has roughly 72,000 clones, about nine tenths of them found once; the top ten carry roughly 45%. The sequencing input was peripheral blood. The receptors derive from a human donor in a cohort sampled during active COVID-19. The CDR3 runs from the conserved cysteine through the conserved F or W. The D gene is left open where the match is weak. The size entry is marked missing in some rows and otherwise reads once, few, many or a size class.

V gene	clone size	D gene	J gene	CDR3 DNA	CDR3 protein
TRBV7-3	-	-	TRBJ1-4	TGTGCCAGCAGCTTACAACCGGGGATTAATGAAAAACTGTTTTTT	CASSLQPGINEKLFF
TRBV19	-	-	TRBJ1-2	TGTGCCAGTAGTATCTCGGGGGGCGCCGGTGGCTACACCTTC	CASSISGGAGGYTF
TRBV19	-	-	TRBJ1-1	TGTGCCAGTAGCGGTCGTTGGGGGGGGGCTGAAGCTTTCTTT	CASSGRWGGAEAFF
TRBV10-3	-	-	TRBJ2-2	TGTGCCATCAGGACGGGTGACACCGGGGAGCTGTTTTTT	CAIRTGDTGELFF
TRBV28	-	-	TRBJ1-5	TGTGCCAGCAGTTTCAGGTCCAGCAATCAGCCCCAGCATTTT	CASSFRSSNQPQHF
TRBV9	-	TRBD1	TRBJ1-4	TGTGCCAGCAGCGTAATGGGACAGGTTAATGAAAAACTGTTTTTT	CASSVMGQVNEKLFF
TRBV27	-	TRBD1	TRBJ2-7	TGTGCCAGCAGTCCCGGGGACAGGGGCTACGAGCAGTACTTC	CASSPGDRGYEQYF
TRBV27	few	TRBD1	TRBJ2-1	TGTGCCAGCAGTCCACGACAGGGGAGTTACAATGAGCAGTTCTTC	CASSPRQGSYNEQFF
TRBV19	-	-	TRBJ1-1	TGTGCCAGTAGTATCATTTCGGGAAACACTGAAGCTTTCTTT	CASSIISGNTEAFF
TRBV29-1	-	-	TRBJ2-7	TGCAGCGCAGGGGGGGGGTCCTCCACTTCCTACGAGCAGTACTTC	CSAGGGSSTSYEQYF
TRBV4-3	-	-	TRBJ2-1	TGCGCCAGCAGCCGAACAGCCGTACAACCATTCAACAATGAGCAGTTCTTC	CASSRTAVQPFNNEQFF
TRBV19	-	TRBD1	TRBJ1-5	TGTGCCAGTAGTATAACGCGACAGGGAGGCAATCAGCCCCAGCATTTT	CASSITRQGGNQPQHF
TRBV7-2	-	TRBD1	TRBJ2-2	TGTGCCAGCAGCCTCCGTCAGGGGGCGCAGATCGGGGAGCTGTTTTTT	CASSLRQGAQIGELFF
TRBV6-2/TRBV6-3	-	TRBD1	TRBJ2-7	TGTGCCAGCAGTCGACAGGGATCCGCCAAATACGAGCAGTACTTC	CASSRQGSAKYEQYF
TRBV6-4	-	TRBD2	TRBJ2-1	TGTGCCAGCAGTGCGACCAGCGGGGGCTGGGGTGAGCAGTTCTTC	CASSATSGGWGEQFF
TRBV7-2	-	-	TRBJ1-6	TGTGCCAGCAGCTCCCGACAGGCCAATAATTCACCCCTCCACTTT	CASSSRQANNSPLHF
TRBV6-2/TRBV6-3	-	-	TRBJ2-2	TGTGCCAGCAGTTTCGGACAGTCGAACACCGGGGAGCTGTTTTTT	CASSFGQSNTGELFF
TRBV5-1	few	-	TRBJ1-2	TGCGCCAGCAGCTTACAGGGCGTTGGTGGCTACACCTTC	CASSLQGVGGYTF
TRBV7-2	-	TRBD1	TRBJ1-2	TGTGCCAGCAGCTTAGCGCCGAACAAGAGACAGGGAACGGCTAACTATGGCTACACCTTC	CASSLAPNKRQGTANYGYTF
TRBV19	-	-	TRBJ1-4	TGTGCCAGTAGTATCCCTTCTAATGAAAAACTGTTTTTT	CASSIPSNEKLFF
TRBV6-2/TRBV6-3	-	-	TRBJ2-1	TGTGCCAGCAGCTTTGGCAGATTATACAATGAGCAGTTCTTC	CASSFGRLYNEQFF
TRBV5-1	-	TRBD2	TRBJ2-5	TGCGCCAGCAGTCTGGGGACTAGCGGGAGGGCCCAAGAGACCCAGTACTTC	CASSLGTSGRAQETQYF
TRBV7-9	few	-	TRBJ2-1	TGTGCCAGCAGCTTCCTACTGAGTTACAATGAGCAGTTCTTC	CASSFLLSYNEQFF
TRBV7-9	once	-	TRBJ2-5	TGTGCCAGCAGCCCCCCGACTCTACAAGAGACCCAGTACTTC	CASSPPTLQETQYF
TRBV30	-	TRBD2	TRBJ2-1	TGTGCCTTACCGGGGGGGCCTTTGGACAATGAGCAGTTCTTC	CALPGGPLDNEQFF
TRBV5-5	-	-	TRBJ2-3	TGTGCCAGCAGCTTTCGGCTAGTTGCAGATACGCAGTATTTT	CASSFRLVADTQYF
TRBV7-2	-	TRBD2	TRBJ2-3	TGTGCCAGCAGCTTATGGACTAGCGGGGACACAGATACGCAGTATTTT	CASSLWTSGDTDTQYF
TRBV18	-	TRBD1	TRBJ2-7	TGTGCCAGCTCGCGTACAGGGGGCATCGAGCAGTACTTC	CASSRTGGIEQYF
TRBV11-3	-	TRBD1	TRBJ1-6	TGTGCCAGCAGCCTCGGACAGGGAGGCTCACCCCTCCACTTT	CASSLGQGGSPLHF
TRBV5-1	-	-	TRBJ2-2	TGCGCCAGCAGCTTGGGGGCGACAGGGAACACCGGGGAGCTGTTTTTT	CASSLGATGNTGELFF
TRBV19	-	TRBD2	TRBJ2-5	TGTGCCAGTAGTACAGAGCGCGGGAGTTGGGAGACCCAGTACTTC	CASSTERGSWETQYF
TRBV9	-	-	TRBJ2-1	TGTGCCAGCAGCGTATTTTCGACTCCGGGACTTCCCTACAATGAGCAGTTCTTC	CASSVFSTPGLPYNEQFF
TRBV5-4	-	-	TRBJ2-1	TGTGCCAGCAGCTTGCGGATTGGGGGCATCGGCAATGAGCAGTTCTTC	CASSLRIGGIGNEQFF
TRBV7-2	-	TRBD2	TRBJ2-1	TGTGCCAGCAGCCCCCAACGGCTAGCGGGAGAAGTTCCCTACAATGAGCAGTTCTTC	CASSPQRLAGEVPYNEQFF
TRBV25-1	-	-	TRBJ1-5	TGTGCCAGCAGTGAAGACAGCCTGGATCAGCCCCAGCATTTT	CASSEDSLDQPQHF
TRBV5-1	few	TRBD2	TRBJ2-7	TGCGCCAGCCGACTAGCGGGAGGGCCCTACGAGCAGTACTTC	CASRLAGGPYEQYF
TRBV19	-	-	TRBJ1-1	TGTGCCAGTAGTATCCGGGTGAACACTGAAGCTTTCTTT	CASSIRVNTEAFF
TRBV19	-	-	TRBJ2-2	TGTGCCAGTAGTAAGGGGAATTCCGGGGAGCTGTTTTTT	CASSKGNSGELFF
TRBV14	-	TRBD1	TRBJ2-7	TGTGCCAGCAGCCGGCTAGGGACAGGGGCCTACGAGCAGTACTTC	CASSRLGTGAYEQYF
TRBV27	-	TRBD1	TRBJ2-2	TGTGCCAGCAGTTTCGGGACAGGGGGCGGGAACACCGGGGAGCTGTTTTTT	CASSFGTGGGNTGELFF
TRBV11-1	once	TRBD2	TRBJ2-1	TGTGCCAGCAGCTTAAGGCTAGCGGGTGATGGTGAGCAGTTCTTC	CASSLRLAGDGEQFF
TRBV2	-	-	TRBJ1-6	TGTGCCAGCAGTGAAGCGCGGGTTCCCCATTCACCCCTCCACTTT	CASSEARVPHSPLHF
TRBV6-5	many	-	TRBJ2-1	TGTGCCAGCAGTTACAGTTGGCTCTACAATGAGCAGTTCTTC	CASSYSWLYNEQFF
TRBV11-2	-	TRBD2	TRBJ2-7	TGTGCCAGCAGCTTATTTAGCGGGAGGGCCTACGAGCAGTACTTC	CASSLFSGRAYEQYF
TRBV7-3	few	-	TRBJ1-6	TGTGCCAGCAGCTCCCGGGTCTATTCACCCCTCCACTTT	CASSSRVYSPLHF
TRBV6-1	once	TRBD2	TRBJ2-1	TGTGCCAGCAGTGAACTAAGCGGGACCCACAATGAGCAGTTCTTC	CASSELSGTHNEQFF
TRBV4-3	-	TRBD1	TRBJ1-2	TGCGCCAGCAGCCAAGCGGACAGGGAGGGCTATGGCTACACCTTC	CASSQADREGYGYTF
TRBV27	-	-	TRBJ2-7	TGTGCCAGCAGTTTACCAGGGACCTACGAGCAGTACTTC	CASSLPGTYEQYF
TRBV6-1	-	TRBD2	TRBJ2-3	TGTGCCAGCAGTGAGGTTAGCGGGTTAACAGATACGCAGTATTTT	CASSEVSGLTDTQYF
TRBV9	-	-	TRBJ1-1	TGTGCCAGCAGCCCCCCCGTTCAGGGGCACATTGAAGCTTTCTTT	CASSPPVQGHIEAFF
TRBV5-1	-	TRBD2	TRBJ2-1	TGCGCCAGCAGCTTGTTAAGGCTAGCGGGAGGTGGCAATGAGCAGTTCTTC	CASSLLRLAGGGNEQFF
TRBV27	-	-	TRBJ2-2	TGTGCCAGCAGTTTATATGGCAGGTTAAACACCGGGGAGCTGTTTTTT	CASSLYGRLNTGELFF
TRBV5-5	-	TRBD1	TRBJ2-3	TGTGCCAGCAACGTCCGGGACAGGGAGAGGCAGTATTTT	CASNVRDRERQYF
TRBV5-1	-	TRBD1	TRBJ1-2	TGCGCCAGCAGCCTCTCAACAGGGGACTATGGCTACACCTTC	CASSLSTGDYGYTF